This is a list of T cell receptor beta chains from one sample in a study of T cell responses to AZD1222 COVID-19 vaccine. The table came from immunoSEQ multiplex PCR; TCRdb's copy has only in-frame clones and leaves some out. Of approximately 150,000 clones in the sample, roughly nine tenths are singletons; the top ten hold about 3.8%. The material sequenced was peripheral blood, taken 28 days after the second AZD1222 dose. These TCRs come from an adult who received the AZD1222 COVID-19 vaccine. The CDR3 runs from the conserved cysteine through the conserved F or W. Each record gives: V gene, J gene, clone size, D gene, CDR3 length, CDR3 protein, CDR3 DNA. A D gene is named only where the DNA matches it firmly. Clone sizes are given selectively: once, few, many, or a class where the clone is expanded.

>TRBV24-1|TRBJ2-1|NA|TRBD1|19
CATSDLRLGTGGTYNEQFF
TGTGCCACCAGTGATTTGCGTCTTGGGACAGGGGGAACCTACAATGAGCAGTTCTTC
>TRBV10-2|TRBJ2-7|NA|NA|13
CASSQPEPYEQYF
TGCGCCAGCAGTCAACCAGAGCCCTACGAGCAGTACTTC
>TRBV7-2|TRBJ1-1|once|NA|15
CASSLPGRLNTEAFF
TGTGCCAGCAGCCTACCGGGACGGCTGAACACTGAAGCTTTCTTT
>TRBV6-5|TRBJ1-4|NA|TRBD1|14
CASSSGQGGEKLFF
TGTGCCAGCAGTTCGGGACAGGGGGGTGAAAAACTGTTTTTT
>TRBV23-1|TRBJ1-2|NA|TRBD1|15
CAQGTGSLPNYGYTF
TGCGCCCAGGGGACAGGGTCCCTCCCTAACTATGGCTACACCTTC
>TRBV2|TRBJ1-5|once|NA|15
CASSGGGVSNQPQHF
TGTGCCAGCAGTGGTGGGGGGGTAAGCAATCAGCCCCAGCATTTT
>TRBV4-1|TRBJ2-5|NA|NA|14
CASSQGPAEGTQYF
TGCGCCAGCAGCCAAGGTCCAGCCGAGGGGACCCAGTACTTC
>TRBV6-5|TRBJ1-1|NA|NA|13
CASSYEEGTEAFF
TGTGCCAGCAGTTACGAGGAGGGCACTGAAGCTTTCTTT
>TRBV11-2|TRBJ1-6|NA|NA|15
CASREGQGNNSPLHF
TGTGCCAGCAGAGAAGGGCAGGGCAATAATTCACCCCTCCACTTT
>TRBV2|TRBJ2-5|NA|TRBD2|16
CASSLTSGGAQETQYF
TGTGCCAGCAGTCTAACTAGCGGGGGAGCTCAAGAGACCCAGTACTTC
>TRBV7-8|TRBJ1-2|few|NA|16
CASSPGRSRANYGYTF
TGTGCCAGCAGCCCCGGTCGGTCGAGAGCTAACTATGGCTACACCTTC
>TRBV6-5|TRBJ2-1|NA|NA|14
CASRRREKDNEQFF
TGTGCCAGCCGCCGCAGGGAAAAGGACAATGAGCAGTTCTTC
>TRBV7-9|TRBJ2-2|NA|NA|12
CASPFLSGELFF
TGTGCCAGCCCCTTCCTATCCGGGGAGCTGTTTTTT
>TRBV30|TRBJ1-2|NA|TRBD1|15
CASSGQGRGDYGYTF
TGTGCCTCCTCTGGACAGGGGAGAGGAGACTATGGCTACACCTTC
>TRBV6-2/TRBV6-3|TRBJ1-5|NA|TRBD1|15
CASSQTGGGNQPQHF
TGTGCCAGCAGTCAAACAGGGGGAGGCAATCAGCCCCAGCATTTT
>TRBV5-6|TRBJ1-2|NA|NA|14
CASSLFPSFWGYTF
TGTGCCAGCAGCTTGTTTCCCTCTTTTTGGGGCTACACCTTC
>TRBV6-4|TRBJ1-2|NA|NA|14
CASSDSGAASGYTF
TGTGCCAGCAGTGACTCGGGGGCTGCCAGTGGCTACACCTTC
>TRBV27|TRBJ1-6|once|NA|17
CASAAQPPSSYNSPLHF
TGTGCCAGCGCGGCTCAGCCTCCGAGCTCCTATAATTCACCCCTCCACTTT
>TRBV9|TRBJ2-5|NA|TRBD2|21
CASSEGPPGLAGGGPQETQYF
TGTGCCAGCAGCGAGGGGCCGCCGGGACTAGCGGGAGGGGGGCCTCAGGAGACCCAGTACTTC
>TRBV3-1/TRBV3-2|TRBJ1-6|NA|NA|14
CASLPSGGGSPLHF
TGTGCCAGCCTTCCCTCGGGTGGAGGTTCACCCCTCCACTTT
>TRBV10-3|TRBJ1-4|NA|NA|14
CATCPLEPCEKLFF
TGTGCCACCTGTCCCCTCGAGCCCTGTGAAAAACTGTTTTTT
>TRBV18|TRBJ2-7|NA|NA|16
CASSPRTGTTAYEQYF
TGTGCCAGCTCACCGCGGACAGGGACTACGGCCTACGAGCAGTACTTC
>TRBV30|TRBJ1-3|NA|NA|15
CAWSLPRSSGNTIYF
TGTGCCTGGAGTCTCCCCCGGAGCTCTGGAAACACCATATATTTT
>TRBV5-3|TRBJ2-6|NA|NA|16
CASWRGNRSGANVLTF
TGTGCCAGTTGGAGAGGGAACCGCTCTGGGGCCAACGTCCTGACTTTC
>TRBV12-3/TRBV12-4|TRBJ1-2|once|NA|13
CASSSPGVDGYTF
TGTGCCAGCAGCTCCCCAGGGGTAGATGGCTACACCTTC
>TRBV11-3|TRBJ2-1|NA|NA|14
CASRHTTAPNEQFF
TGTGCCAGCAGACATACGACAGCCCCAAATGAGCAGTTCTTC
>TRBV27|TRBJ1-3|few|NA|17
CASSFVGPTRSGNTIYF
TGTGCCAGCAGTTTTGTCGGGCCCACAAGGTCTGGAAACACCATATATTTT
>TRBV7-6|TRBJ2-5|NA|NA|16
CASSLAIPRGGETQYF
TGTGCCAGCAGCTTAGCCATACCCAGGGGGGGAGAGACCCAGTACTTC